These T cell receptor beta chains were read from a single sample in a study of cytomegalovirus exposure and HLA in healthy donors. This table comes from immunoSEQ multiplex PCR, and its TCRdb copy is limited to in-frame clones, with some not included. The data show approximately 150,000 clones, 55% to 75% seen once. Sequences were obtained from PBMCs. The receptors derive from a human donor in good health. Both conserved end residues are part of each CDR3.

>TRBV19
CASSVGTGRGKLFF
>TRBV7-2
CASSSPTTFTDTQYF
>TRBV7-8
CASSPDRASTEAFF
>TRBV5-1
CASGLRTGQWETQYF
>TRBV14
CASSRWRGPSQETQYF
>TRBV5-4
CASSYRTGRNTEAFF
>TRBV7-2
CASSLGETGGRTEAFF
>TRBV7-9
CASTLHRDNYGYTF
>TRBV28
CASSSPPRNTGELFF
>TRBV11-2
CASSTRAGIYEQYF
>TRBV7-3
CASSPTGRGTGASNEQFF
>TRBV5-8
CASSSGLAGGYNEQFF
>TRBV4-1
CASSEGKGAYEQYF
>TRBV18
CASSPAQNTEAFF
>TRBV29-1
CSAEGTGGSGTEAFF
>TRBV6-4
CASSDGLAGGQETQYF
>TRBV9
CASSVELGGVTDTQYF
>TRBV7-2
CASRGGKQPQHF
>TRBV7-7
CASSLDRGGQETQYF
>TRBV18
CASSPAGTRQETQYF
>TRBV18
CASSSGISDYGYTF
>TRBV9
CASSIGTSGPGLNEQFF
>TRBV2
CASREVYSSYEQYF